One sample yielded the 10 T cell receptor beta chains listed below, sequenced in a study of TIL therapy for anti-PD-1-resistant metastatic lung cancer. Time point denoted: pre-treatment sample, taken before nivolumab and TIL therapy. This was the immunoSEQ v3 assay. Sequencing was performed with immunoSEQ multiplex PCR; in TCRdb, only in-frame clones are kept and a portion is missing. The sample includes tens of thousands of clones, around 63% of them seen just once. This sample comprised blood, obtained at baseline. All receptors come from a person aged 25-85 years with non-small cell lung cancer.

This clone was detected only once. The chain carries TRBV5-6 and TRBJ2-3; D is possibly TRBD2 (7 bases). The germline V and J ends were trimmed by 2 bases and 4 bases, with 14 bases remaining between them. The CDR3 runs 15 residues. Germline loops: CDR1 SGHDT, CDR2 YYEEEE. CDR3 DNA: TGTGCCAGCAGCTTTTGGGGGGGGGCCCCAGATACGCAGTATTTT. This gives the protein CASSFWGGAPDTQYF.

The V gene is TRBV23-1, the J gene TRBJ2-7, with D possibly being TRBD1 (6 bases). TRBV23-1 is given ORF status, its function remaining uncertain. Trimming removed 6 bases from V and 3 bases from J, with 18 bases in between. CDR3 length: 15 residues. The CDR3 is CASRDRDIIDYEQYF. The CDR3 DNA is TGCGCCAGCAGAGATAGGGACATAATAGACTACGAGCAGTACTTC.

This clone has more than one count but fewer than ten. CDR3 DNA sequence: TGCGCCAGCAGCGGGGGGCGGGGCTCCTACAATGAGCAGTTCTTC. Its protein is CASSGGRGSYNEQFF. The gene calls are TRBV4-1 and TRBJ2-1; D may correspond to TRBD1 or TRBD2 (6 bases each). This CDR3 comprises 15 residues. Trimming stripped 5 bases from V and 0 bases from J, with 11 bases between. Germline loops: CDR1 MGHRA, CDR2 YSYEKL.

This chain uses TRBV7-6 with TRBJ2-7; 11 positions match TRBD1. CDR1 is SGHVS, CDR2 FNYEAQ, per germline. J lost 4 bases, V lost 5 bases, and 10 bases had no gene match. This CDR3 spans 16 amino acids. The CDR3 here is CASSAHRDRGIYEQYF. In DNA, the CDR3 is TGTGCCAGCAGCGCACATCGGGACAGGGGGATTTACGAGCAGTACTTC.

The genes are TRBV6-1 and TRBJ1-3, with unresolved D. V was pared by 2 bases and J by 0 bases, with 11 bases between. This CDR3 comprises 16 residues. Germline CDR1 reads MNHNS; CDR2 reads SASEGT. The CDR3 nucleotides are TGTGCCAGCAGTGAAATTGCGGCCCCCTCTGGAAACACCATATATTTT. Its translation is CASSEIAAPSGNTIYF.

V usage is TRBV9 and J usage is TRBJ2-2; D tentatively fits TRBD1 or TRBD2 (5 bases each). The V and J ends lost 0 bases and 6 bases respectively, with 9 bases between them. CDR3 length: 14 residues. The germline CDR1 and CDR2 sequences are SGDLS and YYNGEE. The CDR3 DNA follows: TGTGCCAGCAGCGTAGCGGTGGGGGCCGGGGAGCTGTTTTTT. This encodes CASSVAVGAGELFF.

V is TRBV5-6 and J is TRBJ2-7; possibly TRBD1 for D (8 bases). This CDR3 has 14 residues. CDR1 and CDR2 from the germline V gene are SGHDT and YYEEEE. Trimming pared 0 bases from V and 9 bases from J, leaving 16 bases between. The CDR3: CASSLGITGGAQYF. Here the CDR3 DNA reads TGTGCCAGCAGCTTGGGGATTACAGGGGGGGCGCAGTACTTC.

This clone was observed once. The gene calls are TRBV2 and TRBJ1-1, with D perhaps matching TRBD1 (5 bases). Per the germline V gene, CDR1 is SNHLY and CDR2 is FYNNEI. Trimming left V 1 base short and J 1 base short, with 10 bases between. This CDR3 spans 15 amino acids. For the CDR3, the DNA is TGTGCCAGCAGTGAAGACGGGGGAGCGAACACTGAAGCTTTCTTT. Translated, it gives CASSEDGGANTEAFF.

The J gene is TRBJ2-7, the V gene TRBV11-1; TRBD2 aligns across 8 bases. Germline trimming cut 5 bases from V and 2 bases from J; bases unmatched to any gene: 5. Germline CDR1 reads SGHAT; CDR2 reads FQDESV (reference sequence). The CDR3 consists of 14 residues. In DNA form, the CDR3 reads TGTGCCAGCAGCCCCCGCGGGGGGACCTACGAGCAGTACTTC. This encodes CASSPRGGTYEQYF.

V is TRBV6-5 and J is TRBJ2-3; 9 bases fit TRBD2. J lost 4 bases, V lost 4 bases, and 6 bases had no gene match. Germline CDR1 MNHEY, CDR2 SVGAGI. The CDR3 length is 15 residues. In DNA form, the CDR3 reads TGTGCCAGCAGTTTGGCTGAGCGGGGGGCAGATACGCAGTATTTT. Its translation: CASSLAERGADTQYF.